The next 12 T cell receptor beta chains were all read from a single sample in a study of blood T cell repertoires in COVID-19. The repertoire was sequenced with immunoSEQ multiplex PCR; TCRdb's copy has only in-frame clones and lacks some. Among about 80,000 clones, about four fifths were seen once, and the ten largest hold 15% to 20%. What was sequenced was peripheral blood. All receptors derive from a human donor in a cohort sampled during active COVID-19.

The chain combines TRBV6-5 with TRBJ1-4; 8 bases agree with TRBD1. CDR3 length: 15 residues. Germline V gene lookup returns CDR1 MNHEY and CDR2 SVGAGI. With 6 bases clipped from V and 6 bases from J, the junction kept 9 bases outside the gene matches. Written as DNA, the CDR3 is TGTGCCAGCAGCCCAGGGGGCAGCGAAGATGAAAAACTGTTTTTT. It specifies CASSPGGSEDEKLFF.

The chain couples TRBV3-1 (or the pseudogene TRBV3-2) to TRBJ2-3; 14 bases are a match to TRBD2. CDR1 and CDR2 (germline): LGHDT, YNNKEL (reference sequence). The CDR3 length is 15 residues. V dropped 7 bases and J dropped 4; count of bases not matched to a gene: 4. CDR3 coding DNA: TGTGCCAGCACCCTGACTAGCGGGGGGGCAGATACGCAGTATTTT. Its protein is CASTLTSGGADTQYF.

This clone has ten or more counts. V gene TRBV4-1 combines with J gene TRBJ2-5, with 15 positions matching TRBD2. The CDR3 has 18 amino acids. Trimming cost V 1 base and J 5 bases; bases outside gene matches: 8. CDR1 is MGHRA, CDR2 YSYEKL, per germline. CDR3 in amino acids: CASSQVTGLAGGGETQYF. DNA of the CDR3: TGCGCCAGCAGCCAAGTTACGGGACTAGCGGGGGGCGGGGAGACCCAGTACTTC.

CDR3 nucleotide sequence: TGTGCCAGCAGTGGGACTAGCGGGGGAGACGAGCAGTACTTC. It encodes CASSGTSGGDEQYF. V usage is TRBV9 and J usage is TRBJ2-7; 14 bases are a match to TRBD2. V gave up 5 bases and J gave up 5 bases; unmatched junction bases: 3. The CDR3 covers 14 residues. The germline gives CDR1 SGDLS, CDR2 YYNGEE. Based on the CDR3 plus reference TRBV9 and TRBJ2-7, the full variable domain is DSGVTQTPKHLITATGQRVTLRCSPRSGDLSVYWYQQSLDQGLQFLIQYYNGEERAKGNILERFSAQQFPDLHSELNLSSLELGDSALYFCASSGTSGGDEQYFGPGTRLTVT.

The rearrangement joins TRBV10-3 to TRBJ1-1, with 7 bases aligning to TRBD1. Germline V gene data show CDR1 as ENHRY and CDR2 as SYGVKD. The V gene end was trimmed by 4 bases and the J gene end by 1 base; junction bases not matched to a gene: 6. The CDR3 length is 15 residues. As DNA, the CDR3 is TGTGCCATCAGTGGGGAAGGGGGCGAGAACACTGAAGCTTTCTTT. Its protein is CAISGEGGENTEAFF.

This clone appeared a single time. V and J are TRBV5-1 and TRBJ2-7; D may be TRBD1 (6 bases). V was shortened by 4 bases and J by 3 bases, with 14 bases between the two germline ends. The germline CDR1 and CDR2 sequences are SGHRS and YFSETQ. The CDR3 is 14 residues long. CDR3 region: CASSARGKDYEQYF. The CDR3, as DNA: TGCGCCAGCAGCGCCAGGGGAAAAGACTACGAGCAGTACTTC. Supplemented by reference TRBV5-1 and TRBJ2-7, the full variable domain reads KAGVTQTPRYLIKTRGQQVTLSCSPISGHRSVSWYQQTPGQGLQFLFEYFSETQRNKGNFPGRFSGRQFSNSRSEMNVSTLELGDSALYLCASSARGKDYEQYFGPGTRLTVT.

The V call is TRBV6-5, the J call TRBJ2-7, with unresolved D. The CDR3 contains 14 residues. Germline V gene sequence: CDR1 MNHEY, CDR2 SVGAGI. V gave up 5 bases and J gave up 1 base, with 12 bases separating them. The CDR3 coding sequence is TGTGCCAGCAGTAAGTCGGGTCTTTCCTACGAGCAGTACGTC. Amino acids: CASSKSGLSYEQYV.

The genes are TRBV19 and TRBJ1-2; 9 bases line up with TRBD1. Germline V lookup: CDR1 LNHDA, CDR2 SQIVND (reference sequence). Trimming took 3 bases from V and 5 from J; bases not matched to a gene: 4. This CDR3 is 14 amino acids long. The CDR3 here is CASSIQTGGYGYTF. CDR3 coding DNA: TGTGCCAGTAGTATCCAGACAGGGGGGTATGGCTACACCTTC.

This clone appeared once. The genes are TRBV5-4 and TRBJ1-2; D call uncertain. The CDR3 is made up of 13 amino acids. V lost 0 bases, J lost 1 base, and 4 bases lay in between. Germline CDR1 SGHNT, CDR2 YYREEE (reference sequence). The DNA of the CDR3 is TGTGCCAGCAGCTTGGACAATAACTATGGCTACACCTTC. It encodes CASSLDNNYGYTF.

The chain links TRBV5-8 to TRBJ1-4, with a tentative D call TRBD1 (6 bases). V was trimmed by 2 bases and J by 1 base, leaving 9 bases between them. The CDR3 contains 15 residues. Germline-derived CDR1 and CDR2 are SGHTS and YDEGEE. This chain's CDR3 is CASSLTGRTNEKLFF. CDR3 DNA: TGTGCCAGCAGCTTAACAGGGAGAACTAATGAAAAACTGTTTTTT. Using reference TRBV5-8 and TRBJ1-4 for the parts outside the CDR3, the full variable domain is EAGVTQSPTHLIKTRGQQATLRCSPISGHTSVYWYQQALGLGLQFLLWYDEGEERNRGNFPPRFSGRQFPNYSSELNVNALELEDSALYLCASSLTGRTNEKLFFGSGTQLSVL.

The chain links TRBV25-1 to TRBJ2-1; TRBD2 aligns across 10 bases. With V trimmed by 3 bases and J by 8 bases, 13 bases remained unmatched. The germline V gene encodes CDR1 MGHDK and CDR2 SYGVNS. The CDR3 spans 17 residues. The CDR3 sequence: CASSDPSGRRPHDEQFF. CDR3 nucleotides: TGTGCCAGCAGTGACCCTAGCGGGAGACGCCCCCACGATGAGCAGTTCTTC.

The chain combines TRBV5-1 with TRBJ2-1; 9 nucleotides agree with TRBD2. Trimming at V came to 0 bases and at J to 6 bases, leaving 1 base not matched to a gene. The CDR3 extends over 14 amino acids. Germline CDR1 is SGHRS and CDR2 is YFSETQ. This CDR3 is CASSLVAGVNEQFF. CDR3 in DNA: TGCGCCAGCAGCTTGGTAGCGGGGGTCAATGAGCAGTTCTTC.